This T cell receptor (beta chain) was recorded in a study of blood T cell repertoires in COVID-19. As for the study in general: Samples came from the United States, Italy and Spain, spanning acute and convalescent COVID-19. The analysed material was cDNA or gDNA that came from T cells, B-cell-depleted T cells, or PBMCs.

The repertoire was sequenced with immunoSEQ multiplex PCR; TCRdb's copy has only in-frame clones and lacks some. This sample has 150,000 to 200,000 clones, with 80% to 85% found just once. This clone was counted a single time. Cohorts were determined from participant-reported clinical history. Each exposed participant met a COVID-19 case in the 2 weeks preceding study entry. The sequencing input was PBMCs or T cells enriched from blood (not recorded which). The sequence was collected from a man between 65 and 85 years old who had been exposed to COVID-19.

The CDR3 DNA follows: TGCAGCATTCAGAGCGGGAACGAGAACACCGGGGAGCTGTTTTTT. Translated, it gives CSIQSGNENTGELFF. V and J are TRBV29-1 and TRBJ2-2, with 7 bases lining up with TRBD2. Trimming removed 8 bases from V and 1 base from J; junction bases left unmatched: 10. The CDR3 is 15 amino acids. The germline gives CDR1 SQVTM, CDR2 ANQGSEA.